The TCR beta chain described here comes from a study of T cells in Graves' hyperthyroidism and ophthalmopathy. The study excluded patients with uncontrolled infection, other autoimmune disease, pregnancy or lactation. Diagnosis relied on clinical symptoms, serum thyroxine and TRAb, thyroid ultrasound and orbital computed tomography. The study, taken as a whole, reports: The blood repertoire included most of the expanded thyroid clonotypes above 0.001.

This clonotype was recorded at least ten times. Its specificity is not known. Authors of the study amplified TCR beta CDR3 regions from RNA transcripts. A set of HTBI primers served as the primers for a first-round RT-PCR of the TCR CDR3. Each CDR3 protein gets one entry after TCRdb re-called the multiplex PCR reads with MiXCR. The sample contains 350,000 to 450,000 distinct CDR3 sequences, about 15% of which appear only once. The material sequenced was blood. The receptor was isolated from a woman aged 60 to 75 with Graves' hyperthyroidism.

In DNA form, the CDR3 reads TGTGCCAGCAGTGAATTATCGGAAATGGGTACTGAAGCTTTCTTT. Amino acid sequence: CASSELSEMGTEAFF. The genes are TRBV6-1 and TRBJ1-1; the D is unclear. V lost 2 bases and J lost 5, with 15 bases in between. This CDR3 region has 15 residues. Per germline, CDR1 MNHNS and CDR2 SASEGT.